These 21 T cell receptor beta chains originate from one sample sequenced in a study of glioma-infiltrating T cells. Using RNA template, CDR3s of TCR alpha and beta were amplified with iRepertoire arm-PCR. TCRdb re-called the multiplex PCR reads through MiXCR, storing one row per CDR3 protein. This table has about 89,000 distinct CDR3 sequences, about 23% appearing once. Sample: glioma tissue, nonneoplastic brain tissue, or PBMCs (not recorded which). The receptors come from a human donor with low-grade glioma or glioblastoma, undergoing nonglioma brain surgery, or in good health (not recorded which).

This clonotype was seen at least ten times. This rearrangement joins TRBV2 to TRBJ1-5, with D maybe TRBD1 (5 bases). The CDR3 consists of 13 residues. From germline, CDR1 is SNHLY and CDR2 FYNNEI. The ends were cut back, 8 bases at V and 2 bases at J, with 10 bases in the middle. The CDR3 reads CASWAGGNQPQHF. The CDR3 coding sequence is TGTGCCAGCTGGGCGGGGGGCAATCAGCCCCAGCATTTT.

This clonotype has a count of ten or more. V gene TRBV4-3 combines with J gene TRBJ2-1; 7 positions agree with TRBD2. The CDR3 is 18 amino acids. Germline CDR1 and CDR2: LGHNA and YSLEER. After removal of 4 bases from V and 5 bases from J, the junction contained 17 bases not matched to a gene. The CDR3 here is CASSRPVGSASGNNEQFF. CDR3 nucleotides: TGCGCCAGCAGCCGCCCAGTCGGGTCGGCTAGCGGAAACAATGAGCAGTTCTTC.

On this clonotype: A read error is possible here, since a much larger clone lies one base away. The V gene is TRBV3-1, the J gene TRBJ1-3; D not certain. Germline V gene lookup returns CDR1 LGHDT and CDR2 YNNKEL (reference sequence). CDR3 length: 16 amino acids. With 4 bases removed from V and 0 bases from J, the gap between germline ends came to 13 bases. The CDR3: CASSLVSRSSGNTIYF. As DNA, the CDR3 is TGTGCCAGCAGCCTTGTCTCCAGAAGCTCTGGAAACACCATATATTTT.

The J gene is TRBJ1-6, the V gene TRBV7-9; the match to TRBD1 covers 10 bases. Germline loops: CDR1 SEHNR, CDR2 FQNEAQ (reference sequence). V was clipped by 4 bases and J by 14 bases; unmatched bases: 11. CDR3 length: 15 amino acids. CDR3 coding DNA: TGTGCCAGCAGCTCAACTCGACAGGGGGCCTCGACCCTCCACTTT. This translates into CASSSTRQGASTLHF.

With regard to this clonotype: In this CDR3 the conserved last residue, phenylalanine or tryptophan, is missing, so a read error is likely. The V and J genes are TRBV4-1 and TRBJ2-3, with D possibly being TRBD1 (7 bases). This CDR3 comprises 17 residues. Trimming cost V 4 bases and J 2 bases, with 19 bases left between them. Germline V gene sequence: CDR1 MGHRA, CDR2 YSYEKL. The chain's CDR3 is CASSRLPQGGNTDTQYY. DNA of the CDR3: TGCGCCAGCAGCCGACTACCCCAGGGGGGAAACACAGATACGCAGTATTAT.

This clonotype was picked up many times. The J gene is TRBJ1-5, the V gene TRBV6-1; 8 bases map to TRBD1. Germline CDR1 and CDR2: MNHNS and SASEGT. With 5 bases clipped from V and 2 bases from J, the junction kept 5 bases outside the gene matches. The length of the CDR3 is 15 residues. CDR3 nucleotide sequence: TGTGCCAGCAGTTCGGACAGGGAGGGCAATCAGCCCCAGCATTTT. This sequence encodes CASSSDREGNQPQHF.

In regard to this clonotype: A much more abundant neighbour one base away suggests this may be a read error. In DNA, the CDR3 is TGCACCAGCAGGGGGGGGTCAAACACTGAAGCTTTCTTT. This gives the protein CTSRGGSNTEAFF. V is TRBV5-1 and J is TRBJ1-1; TRBD1 matches at 7 bases. The CDR3 consists of 13 residues. The germline CDR1 and CDR2 sequences are SGHRS and YFSETQ.

This clonotype was seen repeatedly, ten times or more. V usage is TRBV20-1 and J usage is TRBJ2-7; possible D gene TRBD1, 5 bases. This CDR3 is 13 amino acids long. The V gene's germline CDR1 is DFQATT and CDR2 SNEGSKA (reference sequence). Trimming pared 5 bases from V and 2 bases from J, leaving 13 bases between. CDR3 amino acids: CSAQQASPYEQYF. The CDR3, as DNA: TGCAGTGCTCAACAGGCCTCTCCCTACGAGCAGTACTTC.

The sample holds a few counts of this clonotype. The chain is built from TRBV11-2 and TRBJ2-7; TRBD2 might be the D (6 bases). This CDR3 contains 15 residues. The germline V gene has CDR1 SGHAT and CDR2 FQNNGV. As DNA, the CDR3 is TGTGCAAGTCAAGTCGCCCGCGGGGTGTCCTACGAGCAGTACTTC. Protein: CASQVARGVSYEQYF. Drawing the rest from reference TRBV11-2 and TRBJ2-7, the complete variable domain is EAGVAQSPRYKIIEKRQSVAFWCNPISGHATLYWYQQILGQGPKLLIQFQNNGVVDDSQLPKDRFSAERLKGVDSTLKIQPAKLEDSAVYLCASQVARGVSYEQYFGPGTRLTVT.

As regards this clonotype: The junction and the germline gene differ at one end; a read error may be behind it. The chain joins TRBV6-5 to TRBJ2-1, with D possibly being TRBD2 (5 bases). The CDR3 consists of 15 residues. In germline, CDR1 is MNHEY, CDR2 SVGAGI. The CDR3 spells CVSSEPSGTYNEQFF. CDR3 sequence (DNA): TGTGTCAGCAGTGAGCCAAGCGGAACCTACAATGAGCAGTTCTTC.

This clonotype was observed many times. CDR3 amino acids: CSARKDFRLNSPLHF. CDR3 in DNA: TGCAGTGCTAGAAAGGACTTTCGCCTTAATTCACCCCTCCACTTT. The V and J genes are TRBV20-1 and TRBJ1-6; unclear D gene. CDR1 is DFQATT and CDR2 is SNEGSKA in the germline V gene (reference sequence). V lost 2 bases and J 6 bases, leaving 14 bases between the germline ends. The CDR3 sequence is 15 residues long.

In regard to this clonotype: A much larger clone sits a single nucleotide away, making a read error possible. The genes are TRBV4-2 and TRBJ1-2; 7 bases match TRBD1. Per germline, CDR1 LGHNA and CDR2 YNFKEQ. The CDR3 runs to 14 residues. Germline trimming cut 7 bases from V and 2 bases from J; bases unmatched to any gene: 7. The CDR3, as DNA: TGTGCCAGCACCCAGGGGGGAGGGAACTATGGCTACACCTTC. Amino acid sequence: CASTQGGGNYGYTF.

For this clonotype: Given the absence of the conserved phenylalanine or tryptophan at the CDR3 end, a read error is likely. V is TRBV20-1 and J is TRBJ1-2; D is possibly TRBD1 (6 bases). The V and J ends lost 5 bases and 1 base respectively, with 17 bases between them. The CDR3 extends over 15 amino acids. Germline lookup yields CDR1 DFQATT and CDR2 SNEGSKA (reference sequence). This chain's CDR3 is CSAERGGGGNYGYTL. The CDR3 DNA reads as TGCAGTGCTGAGAGGGGGGGGGGCGGTAACTATGGCTACACCTTA.

This chain connects TRBV24-1 to TRBJ2-1, with D possibly being TRBD2 (6 bases). The V gene lost 3 bases and the J gene lost 13 bases, with 18 bases spanning the gap. The V gene's germline CDR1 is KGHDR and CDR2 SFDVKD. CDR3 size: 14 residues. This CDR3 is CATSDTRTIETQFF. Here the CDR3 DNA reads TGTGCCACCAGTGATACCCGGACTATAGAGACCCAGTTCTTC.

This rearrangement joins TRBV4-2 to TRBJ2-1, with TRBD2 matching over 14 bases. This CDR3 region has 18 residues. With V trimmed by 0 bases and J by 11 bases, 12 bases remained unmatched. Germline V gene lookup returns CDR1 LGHNA and CDR2 YNFKEQ. CDR3 in amino acids: CASSQDPRTSGRLNKQFF. The CDR3 DNA sequence: TGTGCCAGCAGCCAAGATCCCCGGACTAGCGGGAGGCTAAATAAGCAGTTCTTC.

This clonotype has a handful of counts. The chain employs TRBV19 and TRBJ1-5, with a possible D match to TRBD1 (6 bases). CDR3 length: 16 residues. V lost 4 bases and J 3 bases, leaving 16 bases between the germline ends. Germline loops: CDR1 LNHDA, CDR2 SQIVND (reference sequence). CDR3 nucleotides: TGTGCCAGTAGTAATCTACCCGGGACAAACAATCAGCCCCAGCATTTT. It translates to CASSNLPGTNNQPQHF.

This clonotype was counted only a few times. V usage is TRBV12-3 or TRBV12-4 and J usage is TRBJ2-5; D is ambiguous. CDR3 length equals 12 residues. Trimming pared 10 bases from V and 0 bases from J, leaving 9 bases between. CDR3 residues: CATSLYQETQYF. CDR3 DNA: TGTGCCACTTCGTTGTACCAAGAGACCCAGTACTTC.

Of note for this clonotype: A much more abundant neighbour one base away suggests this may be a read error. This chain uses TRBV7-6 with TRBJ2-1; 9 bases match TRBD2. The germline V gene has CDR1 SGHVS and CDR2 FNYEAQ. The CDR3 extends over 18 amino acids. The junction had 11 bases not matched to a gene; V was cut back by 2 bases and J by 3 bases. CDR3 residues: CASSLRIKREADYNEQFF. The CDR3 DNA follows: TGTGCCAGCAGCTTAAGGATCAAGCGGGAGGCTGACTACAATGAGCAGTTCTTC. Filled out from reference TRBV7-6 and TRBJ2-1, the complete variable domain reads GAGVSQSPRYKVTKRGQDVALRCDPISGHVSLYWYRQALGQGPEFLTYFNYEAQQDKSGLPNDRFSAERPEGSISTLTIQRTEQRDSAMYRCASSLRIKREADYNEQFFGPGTRLTVL.

The chain's CDR3 is CASSPIQGSSGNTIYF. The CDR3 nucleotides are TGCGCCAGCAGCCCTATACAGGGGTCCTCTGGAAACACCATATATTTT. The chain links TRBV4-1 to TRBJ1-3; 7 nucleotides agree with TRBD1. CDR1 is MGHRA, CDR2 YSYEKL, per germline. CDR3 size: 16 residues. V lost 4 bases and J lost 0; bases outside the gene matches: 6.

On this clonotype itself: Just one base apart from a much larger clone, this may be a read error. This chain links TRBV3-1 with TRBJ2-3, with D unclear. CDR1 is LGHDT and CDR2 is YNNKEL in the germline V gene (reference sequence). The CDR3 spans 14 residues. Trimming stripped 0 bases from V and 5 bases from J, with 9 bases between. CDR3 DNA: TGTGCCAGCAGCCAAGAAGTGGTGGGAGATACGCAGTATTTT. It specifies CASSQEVVGDTQYF.

In its sample, this clonotype was seen many times. The chain recombines TRBV20-1 with TRBJ1-1; 8 bases line up with TRBD1. Per germline, CDR1 DFQATT and CDR2 SNEGSKA (reference sequence). This CDR3 has 13 amino acids. Unmatched junction bases numbered 6, after V lost 3 bases and J lost 6 bases. The CDR3 bases are TGCAGTGCTAGGGGACAGGAACCAGCTGAAGCTTTCTTT. Translating it yields CSARGQEPAEAFF.